The rows below give T cell receptor beta chains drawn from one sample of a study of blood T cells in healthy people across ages. MiXCR was run by TCRdb on the 5' RACE reads, yielding one entry per CDR3 protein. The table lists 1.5 million to 2 million distinct CDR3 sequences, about 50% of them singletons. The sequencing sample was made of blood. The receptors were sampled from a woman in her 40s in good health. Each CDR3 is given with its conserved first and last residue. A D gene is named only where the DNA matches it firmly. Clone size is given for some rows only: seen once, a few or many times, or a class if the clone is expanded.

abundance: few
v_gene: TRBV6-2/TRBV6-3
j_gene: TRBJ2-3
d_gene: .
CDR3aa: CASSYWEDTQYF

abundance: .
v_gene: TRBV12-3/TRBV12-4
j_gene: TRBJ2-1
d_gene: TRBD2
CDR3aa: CASTLGGGAASEQFF

abundance: few
v_gene: TRBV7-9
j_gene: .
d_gene: .
CDR3aa: CASSFRGVGDIQYF

abundance: once
v_gene: TRBV9
j_gene: TRBJ2-7
d_gene: TRBD2
CDR3aa: CASSVGPSGGAREQYF

abundance: few
v_gene: TRBV4-1
j_gene: TRBJ1-2
d_gene: .
CDR3aa: CASSQDEGGDYGYTF

abundance: few
v_gene: TRBV24-1
j_gene: TRBJ2-5
d_gene: .
CDR3aa: CATSDSGALAETQYF

abundance: .
v_gene: TRBV7-2
j_gene: TRBJ2-7
d_gene: TRBD1
CDR3aa: CASSITGTGVYEQYF

abundance: .
v_gene: TRBV11-2
j_gene: TRBJ2-3
d_gene: .
CDR3aa: CASSSPTSLDTQYF

abundance: .
v_gene: TRBV27
j_gene: TRBJ2-7
d_gene: .
CDR3aa: CASSNPGPTYEQYF

abundance: .
v_gene: TRBV7-9
j_gene: TRBJ2-3
d_gene: TRBD2
CDR3aa: CASRRTSGWPLQYF

abundance: .
v_gene: TRBV29-1
j_gene: TRBJ2-7
d_gene: .
CDR3aa: CSDEDWGVYEQYF

abundance: few
v_gene: TRBV4-3
j_gene: TRBJ2-7
d_gene: .
CDR3aa: CASSQEAFGPGMTYEQYF

abundance: once
v_gene: TRBV28
j_gene: TRBJ2-3
d_gene: TRBD2
CDR3aa: CASSTAGVHSSTDTQYF

abundance: .
v_gene: TRBV14
j_gene: TRBJ1-3
d_gene: .
CDR3aa: CASSRIGGARISGNTIYF

abundance: few
v_gene: TRBV18
j_gene: TRBJ1-2
d_gene: .
CDR3aa: CASSPDDYGYTF

abundance: few
v_gene: TRBV4-3
j_gene: TRBJ2-5
d_gene: .
CDR3aa: CASSQVWSGSAQETQYF

abundance: .
v_gene: TRBV12-3/TRBV12-4
j_gene: TRBJ2-6
d_gene: .
CDR3aa: CASRPTGSSGANVLTF

abundance: .
v_gene: TRBV7-2
j_gene: TRBJ2-7
d_gene: TRBD2
CDR3aa: CASSSRTSRSYERYF

abundance: .
v_gene: TRBV7-9
j_gene: TRBJ1-1
d_gene: .
CDR3aa: CASPEEGIWDTEAFF

abundance: few
v_gene: TRBV7-2
j_gene: TRBJ2-7
d_gene: .
CDR3aa: CASSSGGTVGSYEQYF

abundance: .
v_gene: TRBV5-1
j_gene: TRBJ2-1
d_gene: TRBD1
CDR3aa: CASSLKETGSGNEQFF

abundance: .
v_gene: TRBV4-2
j_gene: TRBJ2-3
d_gene: TRBD2
CDR3aa: CASSPRGGAGGLTDTQYF

abundance: once
v_gene: TRBV20-1
j_gene: TRBJ1-5
d_gene: TRBD1
CDR3aa: CSARGDRSEPQHF

abundance: few
v_gene: TRBV28
j_gene: .
d_gene: .
CDR3aa: CASSVGILKTQYF

abundance: .
v_gene: TRBV29-1
j_gene: TRBJ1-2
d_gene: .
CDR3aa: CSAHKQVPLSYTF

abundance: .
v_gene: TRBV6-5
j_gene: TRBJ1-4
d_gene: .
CDR3aa: CASSYSIPTGYDNEKLFF

abundance: .
v_gene: TRBV6-5
j_gene: TRBJ1-2
d_gene: TRBD1
CDR3aa: CASSITRTGGYGYTF

abundance: .
v_gene: TRBV24-1
j_gene: TRBJ1-5
d_gene: .
CDR3aa: CATSEAWGPNQPQHF

abundance: .
v_gene: TRBV7-2
j_gene: TRBJ2-2
d_gene: TRBD2
CDR3aa: CACSWTLAGGANTGELFF

abundance: few
v_gene: TRBV10-3
j_gene: TRBJ2-5
d_gene: .
CDR3aa: CAIRGVLQGGLNEQYF

abundance: .
v_gene: TRBV7-2
j_gene: TRBJ1-2
d_gene: .
CDR3aa: CASSLARGQGNVYGYTF

abundance: many
v_gene: TRBV6-2/TRBV6-3
j_gene: TRBJ2-7
d_gene: .
CDR3aa: CASSYAGSYEQYF

abundance: few
v_gene: TRBV15
j_gene: TRBJ2-1
d_gene: TRBD1
CDR3aa: CAASTRTGGSEQFF

abundance: .
v_gene: TRBV20-1
j_gene: TRBJ2-3
d_gene: TRBD2
CDR3aa: CSQERGPLGDTQYF

abundance: .
v_gene: TRBV20-1
j_gene: TRBJ1-5
d_gene: .
CDR3aa: CSASISGVYSNQPQHF

abundance: few
v_gene: TRBV4-3
j_gene: TRBJ1-6
d_gene: .
CDR3aa: CASSQDETGSPLHF

abundance: few
v_gene: TRBV25-1
j_gene: TRBJ1-2
d_gene: .
CDR3aa: CASSGGVSGGYTF

abundance: .
v_gene: TRBV27
j_gene: TRBJ1-2
d_gene: .
CDR3aa: CASRPNDRSSGYTF